This TCR beta chain was found in a study of blood T cell repertoires in COVID-19. V was shortened by 2 bases and J by 4 bases, with 4 bases between the two germline ends. Germline values: CDR1 LGHDT, CDR2 YNNKEL (reference sequence). The CDR3 consists of 12 residues. The table came from immunoSEQ multiplex PCR; TCRdb's copy has only in-frame clones and leaves some out. In the table there are fewer than 500,000 clones, roughly 90% of which are singletons. To note about this clone: Other DNA sequences from this sample encode an identical CDR3 as well.

The chain employs TRBV3-1 (or the pseudogene TRBV3-2) and TRBJ2-3; no clear D gene. The material sequenced was peripheral blood. The source of this sequence is a woman aged 30 to 39 with acute or convalescent COVID-19. CDR3 sequence: CASSQLADTQYF. In nucleotides, the CDR3 is TGTGCCAGCAGCCAACTCGCAGATACGCAGTATTTT.